Below, 6 T cell receptor beta chains from the same sample are listed, as sequenced in a study of blood T cell repertoires in COVID-19. The method was immunoSEQ multiplex PCR; TCRdb's version includes in-frame clones alone and lacks a portion of them. The table lists roughly 30,000 clones, 76% of them singletons, with about 40% in the top ten. The specimen was peripheral blood. These receptor sequences come from a man between 65 and 85 years old with acute or convalescent COVID-19.

The chain has TRBV6-5 and TRBJ1-6; no clear D gene. The CDR3 is 12 amino acids. Germline assignment: CDR1 MNHEY and CDR2 SVGAGI. V lost 0 bases, J lost 10 bases, and 4 bases lay in between. CDR3 DNA: TGTGCCAGCAGTTACTCCGGGTCACCCCTCCACTTT. Its protein product is CASSYSGSPLHF.

The chain has TRBV5-1 and TRBJ2-7; 9 bases are shared with TRBD1. The CDR3 runs to 14 residues. Germline trimming cut 5 bases from V and 4 bases from J; bases unmatched to any gene: 7. Germline-derived CDR1 and CDR2 are SGHRS and YFSETQ. The CDR3 DNA is TGCGCCAGCAGTGCTGGGACAGGGAGGTACGAGCAGTACTTC. This translates into CASSAGTGRYEQYF.

This chain joins TRBV7-2 and TRBJ2-1; 14 bases fit TRBD2. Trimming at V came to 8 bases and at J to 6 bases, leaving 3 bases not matched to a gene. CDR1 is SGHTA and CDR2 is FQGNSA in the germline V gene. This CDR3 contains 14 residues. The CDR3 loop reads CASVGLAGGNEQFF. DNA for the CDR3: TGTGCCAGCGTTGGACTAGCGGGAGGCAATGAGCAGTTCTTC.

The chain links TRBV7-3 to TRBJ1-6; tentatively, D is TRBD1 (5 bases). The CDR3 extends over 15 amino acids. V was cut by 0 bases and J by 7 bases, with 10 bases left in between. Germline assignment: CDR1 SGHTA and CDR2 FQGTGA. The CDR3 region has the DNA TGTGCCAGCAGCTTAACGGCAGGGCTGAATTCACCCCTCCACTTT. It encodes CASSLTAGLNSPLHF.

The chain joins TRBV5-5 to TRBJ2-3; 10 positions agree with TRBD1. Germline V gene sequence: CDR1 SGHKS, CDR2 YYEKEE (reference sequence). The junction had 6 bases not matched to a gene; V was cut back by 5 bases and J by 3 bases. The CDR3 is 15 amino acids. CDR3 sequence: CASSKPGQGTDTQYF. CDR3 DNA sequence: TGTGCCAGCAGTAAACCGGGACAGGGGACAGATACGCAGTATTTT.

The chain is built from TRBV27 and TRBJ1-1, with 7 bases aligning to TRBD1. The CDR3 is 18 residues long. Germline values: CDR1 MNHEY, CDR2 SMNVEV (reference sequence). V lost 3 bases and J lost 0; bases outside the gene matches: 13. CDR3 DNA: TGTGCCAGCAGTTTTAAAGGGACAGCGGTAACCTTGAACACTGAAGCTTTCTTT. Amino acids: CASSFKGTAVTLNTEAFF.